One and the same sample provided the 25 T cell receptor beta chains below, sequenced in a study of CD8+CD57+ T cells in acquired aplastic anemia. Profiling that covered TCR beta VDJ and CDR3 relied on genomic DNA as its template. TCRdb passed the reads through MiXCR, listing each CDR3 protein once. The sample lists approximately 220,000 distinct CDR3 sequences, more than 45% seen once, with over 7.5% in the top ten. Sequencing was done on patients that had shown CD8+CD57+ cell expansion by flow cytometry. Material: sorted CD4+, CD8+, or CD8+CD57+ T cells (not recorded which) from PBMCs. These receptors were collected from a human donor with aplastic anemia.

The chain is built from TRBV7-6 and TRBJ2-1; the D is unclear. V was cut by 4 bases and J by 1 base, with 14 bases left in between. Germline lookup yields CDR1 SGHVS and CDR2 FNYEAQ. This CDR3 comprises 16 residues. CDR3 sequence (DNA): TGTGCCAGCAGCTCGGCCTCCGCGTCGTCCTACAATGAGCAGTTCTTC. Translating it yields CASSSASASSYNEQFF.

This clonotype was recorded at least ten times. Germline and junction disagree at one end, which may indicate a read error. The V call is TRBV6-5, the J call TRBJ1-1; D remains unclear. The CDR3 runs 13 residues. The germline V gene encodes CDR1 MNHEY and CDR2 SVGAGI. In nucleotides, the CDR3 is TGTGCTAGCAGCCCTTCGGAGAACACTGAAGCTTTCTTT. Protein sequence: CASSPSENTEAFF.

In its sample, this clonotype was seen many times. This sequence joins TRBV19 and TRBJ1-1; a possible D gene is TRBD1 (5 bases). CDR1 LNHDA and CDR2 SQIVND come from the germline V gene (reference sequence). Trimming shortened V by 9 bases and J by 1 base, and 9 bases separated the two germline ends. The length of the CDR3 is 12 residues. CDR3 coding DNA: TGTGCCAGCCACCAGGGGAACACTGAAGCTTTCTTT. Translated, it gives CASHQGNTEAFF.

The sample holds many counts of this clonotype. V is TRBV24-1 and J is TRBJ1-1, with D perhaps matching TRBD1 (5 bases). The V end lost 9 bases, the J end lost 6 bases, and 10 bases lay between the germline ends. The germline V gene encodes CDR1 KGHDR and CDR2 SFDVKD. The CDR3 totals 11 residues. CDR3 sequence reads: CATSQGAEAFF. The CDR3 DNA is TGTGCCACCTCTCAGGGTGCTGAAGCTTTCTTT.

This chain joins TRBV5-6 and TRBJ1-1, with D unresolved. Germline V lookup: CDR1 SGHDT, CDR2 YYEEEE. The CDR3 contains 13 residues. Trimming stripped 7 bases from V and 4 bases from J, with 14 bases between. CDR3 protein: CASGPEPATEAFF. For the CDR3, the DNA is TGTGCCAGCGGCCCAGAACCCGCCACTGAAGCTTTCTTT.

Comments on this clonotype: A much larger clone differs from this one at a single base, so this may be a read error. The genes are TRBV7-9 and TRBJ1-2; no reliable D call. The CDR3 sequence is 14 residues long. Trimming shortened V by 4 bases and J by 2 bases, and 11 bases separated the two germline ends. The germline gives CDR1 SEHNR, CDR2 FQNEAQ (reference sequence). The CDR3 here is CASSSPGRNYGYTF. The CDR3 bases are TGTGCCAGCAGCTCTCCCGGGCGCAACTATGGCTACACCTTC.

CDR3 in DNA: TGTGCCAGCAGTTCCGGGACAGGAACCTATGGCTACACCTTC. Protein product: CASSSGTGTYGYTF. The chain links TRBV6-2 or TRBV6-3 to TRBJ1-2; 8 nucleotides match TRBD1. The CDR3 has 14 amino acids. CDR1 MNHEY and CDR2 SVGEGT come from the germline V gene. Trimming removed 4 bases from V and 4 bases from J; junction bases left unmatched: 5.

The chain carries TRBV25-1 and TRBJ2-7; TRBD1 or TRBD2 may be the D gene (7 bases each). With 3 bases removed from V and 2 bases from J, the gap between germline ends came to 14 bases. The CDR3 has 15 amino acids. Germline V CDR1 and CDR2: MGHDK, SYGVNS. The CDR3 DNA is TGTGCCAGCAGTGAGCAGGGGGAGGGTGCCTACGAGCAGTACTTC. The encoded protein is CASSEQGEGAYEQYF.

This clonotype has a count of ten or more. The J gene is TRBJ2-5, the V gene TRBV24-1, with D hard to call. From germline, CDR1 is KGHDR and CDR2 SFDVKD. V lost 9 bases and J 1 base, leaving 8 bases between the germline ends. This CDR3 comprises 12 residues. The DNA for the CDR3 is TGTGCCACCTCGGACGTCCAAGAGACCCAGTACTTC. It is translated as CATSDVQETQYF.

The chain combines TRBV5-6 with TRBJ2-2; TRBD1 matches 9 bases. The CDR3 totals 15 residues. V gave up 0 bases and J gave up 3 bases; unmatched junction bases: 0. Germline V CDR1 and CDR2: SGHDT, YYEEEE. The CDR3 DNA reads TGTGCCAGCAGCTTGGGACAGGGGGACACCGGGGAGCTGTTTTTT. Translating it yields CASSLGQGDTGELFF.

This clonotype turned up a few times. The chain combines TRBV7-9 with TRBJ2-7; maybe TRBD2 (5 bases). The CDR3 is made up of 14 amino acids. Per germline, CDR1 SEHNR and CDR2 FQNEAQ (reference sequence). The ends were cut back, 9 bases at V and 5 bases at J, with 20 bases in the middle. CDR3 in amino acids: CASSSAPGVDEQYF. As DNA, the CDR3 is TGTGCCAGTAGTTCCGCCCCCGGGGTCGACGAGCAGTACTTC.

The V gene is TRBV24-1, the J gene TRBJ2-7; D remains unclear. Germline V gives CDR1 KGHDR, CDR2 SFDVKD. V lost 3 bases, J lost 5 bases, and 10 bases lay in between. The CDR3 has 13 residues. CDR3 coding DNA: TGTGCCACCAGTGATAGTTGGGTCGACGAGCAGTACTTC. Translated: CATSDSWVDEQYF.

This clonotype was recorded a few times. The chain links TRBV7-9 to TRBJ2-5, with unresolved D. Germline V gene lookup returns CDR1 SEHNR and CDR2 FQNEAQ (reference sequence). The CDR3 totals 16 residues. V shed 1 base and J shed 2 bases, with 14 bases lying between them. The CDR3 is CASSLDRSKLQETQYF. The CDR3 DNA reads TGTGCCAGCAGCTTAGACCGCAGCAAACTTCAAGAGACCCAGTACTTC.

The V call is TRBV12-2, the J call TRBJ1-1; no DNA check was done on the table's D call, TRBD1. TRBV12-2 represents a pseudogene. CDR3 length equals 18 residues. The CDR3 protein is CASRSGPVRSEGRVAAFF. CDR3 bases: TGTGCAAGTCGCTCGGGTCCCGTCCGGAGCGAGGGGCGGGTAGCAGCTTTCTTT.

There are many counts of this clonotype. The chain uses TRBV7-9 and TRBJ2-7, with D tentatively TRBD1 (6 bases). This CDR3 is 15 amino acids long. CDR1 is SEHNR and CDR2 is FQNEAQ in the germline V gene (reference sequence). Trimming pared 4 bases from V and 0 bases from J, leaving 13 bases between. The DNA for the CDR3 is TGTGCCAGCAGCTCCCCCTTGGACAGCTCCTACGAGCAGTACTTC. It encodes CASSSPLDSSYEQYF.

Ten or more counts support this clonotype. This chain connects TRBV29-1 to TRBJ2-1; TRBD2 might be the D (5 bases). CDR1 and CDR2 from the germline V gene are SQVTM and ANQGSEA. Deletions cut 7 bases from V and 3 bases from J, with 19 bases between. CDR3 length equals 15 residues. CDR3 residues: CSAFVRTSDYNEQFF. As DNA, the CDR3 is TGCAGCGCCTTCGTGAGGACTTCAGACTACAATGAGCAGTTCTTC.

On this clonotype itself: It may be a read error: a sequence one base away is much more abundant. The genes are TRBV6-5 and TRBJ2-5; 9 bases line up with TRBD1. This CDR3 contains 15 residues. Germline V gene sequence: CDR1 MNHEY, CDR2 SVGAGI. The CDR3 nucleotides are TGTGCCAGCAGTTACACAGGGGGCGAAGGAGAGACCCAGTGCTTC. This gives the protein CASSYTGGEGETQCF.

This chain joins TRBV15 and TRBJ2-2, with 7 bases matching TRBD1. V was clipped by 1 base and J by 1 base; unmatched bases: 0. This CDR3 has 15 amino acids. CDR1 and CDR2 (germline): LNHNV, YYDKDF (reference sequence). Here the CDR3 reads CATSRGTGNTGELFF. The CDR3, as DNA: TGTGCCACCAGCAGAGGGACAGGGAACACCGGGGAGCTGTTTTTT. The full variable domain, its missing parts supplied by reference TRBV15 and TRBJ2-2, is DAMVIQNPRYQVTQFGKPVTLSCSQTLNHNVMYWYQQKSSQAPKLLFHYYDKDFNNEADTPDNFQSRRPNTSFCFLDIRSPGLGDTAMYLCATSRGTGNTGELFFGEGSRLTVL.

This clonotype occurred many times. The chain couples TRBV7-3 to TRBJ2-7; D not resolved. The CDR3 loop spans 14 amino acids. CDR1 is SGHTA, CDR2 FQGTGA, per germline. V was pared by 1 base and J by 0 bases, with 7 bases between. The CDR3 loop reads CASSLRRSSYEQYF. The DNA of the CDR3 is TGTGCCAGCAGCTTAAGGCGCAGCTCCTACGAGCAGTACTTC.

This clonotype came up many times. The CDR3, as DNA: TGCGCCAGCAGCTCGGGAGTTAATTCACCCCTCCACTTT. Its translation: CASSSGVNSPLHF. The chain links TRBV4-1 to TRBJ1-6, with D hard to call. The ends were cut back, 5 bases at V and 6 bases at J, with 8 bases in the middle. The CDR3 runs to 13 residues. Germline values: CDR1 MGHRA, CDR2 YSYEKL.

Concerning this clonotype itself: A much larger clone differs from this one at a single base, so this may be a read error. The rearrangement joins TRBV7-9 to TRBJ2-7; either TRBD1 or TRBD2 may fit D (5 bases each). The germline V gene encodes CDR1 SEHNR and CDR2 FQNEAQ (reference sequence). The length of the CDR3 is 12 residues. V dropped 4 bases and J dropped 5 bases, with 9 bases sitting between them. The CDR3 nucleotides are TGTGCCAGCAGCTCCTCGGGGCACGAGCAGTACTTC. Translation gives CASSSSGHEQYF.

This clonotype was seen many times. The J gene is TRBJ2-1, the V gene TRBV7-9, with 8 nucleotides matching TRBD2. V gave up 6 bases and J gave up 0 bases; unmatched junction bases: 4. The CDR3 has 15 residues. Germline-derived CDR1 and CDR2 are SEHNR and FQNEAQ (reference sequence). This chain's CDR3 is CASSGTRNSYNEQFF. DNA for the CDR3: TGTGCCAGCAGTGGGACTAGAAACTCCTACAATGAGCAGTTCTTC.

The CDR3 DNA reads as TGTGCCAGCAAGGGACTAGACGAGACCCAGTACTTC. This translates into CASKGLDETQYF. The rearrangement uses TRBV2 and TRBJ2-5; 8 bases line up with TRBD2. CDR3 length equals 12 residues. Trimming cost V 7 bases and J 5 bases; bases outside gene matches: 3. Germline V lookup: CDR1 SNHLY, CDR2 FYNNEI.

The J gene is TRBJ2-3, the V gene TRBV12-3 or TRBV12-4, with D hard to call. The CDR3 has 12 amino acids. Trimming removed 2 bases from V and 7 bases from J, with 7 bases in between. CDR3 loop: CASSLSPYTQYF. The CDR3 DNA reads TGTGCCAGCAGTTTAAGTCCGTATACGCAGTATTTT.

This clonotype was seen ten or more times. The CDR3 spells CASSYTRQGAETQYF. As DNA, the CDR3 is TGTGCCAGCAGTTACACCCGACAGGGGGCGGAGACCCAGTACTTC. The chain carries TRBV6-6 and TRBJ2-5; 10 bases match TRBD1. This CDR3 is 15 amino acids long. Germline-derived CDR1 and CDR2 are MNHNY and SVGAGI (reference sequence). V trimming: 2 bases; J trimming: 5 bases; junction bases outside the gene matches: 5.